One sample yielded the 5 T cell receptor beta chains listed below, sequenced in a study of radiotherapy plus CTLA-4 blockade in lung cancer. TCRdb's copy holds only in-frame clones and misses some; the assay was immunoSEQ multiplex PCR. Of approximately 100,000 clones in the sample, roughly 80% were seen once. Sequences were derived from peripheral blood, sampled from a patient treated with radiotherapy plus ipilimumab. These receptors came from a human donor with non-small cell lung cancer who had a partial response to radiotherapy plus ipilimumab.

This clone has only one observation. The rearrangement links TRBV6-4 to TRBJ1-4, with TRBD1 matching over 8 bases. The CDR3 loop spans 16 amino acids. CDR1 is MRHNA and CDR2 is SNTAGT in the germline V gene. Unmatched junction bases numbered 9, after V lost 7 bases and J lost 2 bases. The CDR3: CASTESRGLTNEKLFF. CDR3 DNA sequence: TGTGCCAGCACCGAGAGCAGGGGGCTGACTAATGAAAAACTGTTTTTT.

This chain's CDR3 is CASSLGGHYGYTF. The DNA for the CDR3 is TGTGCCAGCAGCTTAGGAGGGCACTATGGCTACACCTTC. The V call is TRBV7-9, the J call TRBJ1-2; D unresolved. The V gene's germline CDR1 is SEHNR and CDR2 FQNEAQ (reference sequence). CDR3 size: 13 residues. Between the trimmed V and J ends, which lost 1 base and 3 bases, there was a span of 6 bases.

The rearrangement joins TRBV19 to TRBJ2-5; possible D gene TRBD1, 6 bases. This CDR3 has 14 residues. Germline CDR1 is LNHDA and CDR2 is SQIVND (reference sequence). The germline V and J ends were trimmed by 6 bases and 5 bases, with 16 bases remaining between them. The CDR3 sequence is CASRSSQGRETQYF. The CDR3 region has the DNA TGTGCCAGTAGAAGTTCACAGGGTCGGGAGACCCAGTACTTC.

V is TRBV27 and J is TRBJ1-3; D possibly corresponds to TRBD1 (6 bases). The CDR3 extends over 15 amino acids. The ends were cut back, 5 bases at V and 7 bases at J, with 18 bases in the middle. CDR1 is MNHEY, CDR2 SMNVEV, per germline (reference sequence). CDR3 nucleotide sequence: TGTGCCAGCAGTCGATCAACAGGGTTATACAACACCATATATTTT. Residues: CASSRSTGLYNTIYF.

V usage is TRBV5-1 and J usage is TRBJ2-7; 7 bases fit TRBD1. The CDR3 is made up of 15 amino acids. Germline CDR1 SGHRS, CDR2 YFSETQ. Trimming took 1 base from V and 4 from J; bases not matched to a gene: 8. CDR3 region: CASSLQGGALYEQYF. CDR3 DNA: TGCGCCAGCAGCTTGCAAGGGGGCGCGTTATACGAGCAGTACTTC.